The present TCR beta chain was sequenced within a study of T cells in localized non-small cell lung cancer. Germline lookup yields CDR1 LNHDA and CDR2 SQIVND (reference sequence). CDR3 length: 14 amino acids. Trimming took 3 bases from V and 1 from J, leaving 7 bases between them. General study results and limits: Heterogeneity is still possible, as just one tumor region was sequenced. Higher adjacent-lung clonality was associated with shorter survival.

Assay used: immunoSEQ multiplex PCR; TCRdb lists only in-frame clones, some missing. Altogether some 20,000 clones are present, around 86% being singletons, with the ten largest covering 9.5% to 15%. A word on this clone: The antigen is not known.

The specimen comprised PBMCs, sampled before any cancer treatment. The TCR comes from a man aged 40-75 years with stage II squamous cell lung carcinoma. This rearrangement joins TRBV19 to TRBJ2-1, with D maybe TRBD2 (5 bases). As DNA, the CDR3 is TGTGCCAGTAGTATTCGAGGGTCCTACAATGAGCAGTTCTTC. This gives the protein CASSIRGSYNEQFF.